This T cell receptor beta chain was documented in a study of T-cell reconstitution after alpha-beta-depleted transplantation in children. Only a few counts were recorded for this clonotype. The CDR3 spans 16 residues. Germline V CDR1 and CDR2: SEHNR, FQNEAQ (reference sequence). V dropped 4 bases and J dropped 5 bases, with 19 bases sitting between them. Preparation of the TCRbeta library involved a method that used unique molecular identifiers. TCRdb recomputed calls from the PCR reads with MiXCR, one row per CDR3 protein. The table includes about 590,000 distinct CDR3 sequences, under 15% detected once.

This chain links TRBV7-9 with TRBJ2-3, with a possible D match to TRBD2 (6 bases). This clonotype originated in a male patient younger than 18 who had a stem cell transplant for acute myeloid leukemia, so the T cells may come from the graft donor. The sequenced sample was PBMCs, mostly from graft donor cells, obtained 360 days after TCRalphabeta/CD19-depleted stem cell transplant. CDR3: CASSSPGLAGGDTQYF. CDR3 coding DNA: TGTGCCAGCAGCTCCCCGGGACTCGCCGGCGGAGATACGCAGTATTTT. The full variable domain, with the rest looked up from reference TRBV7-9 and TRBJ2-3, is DTGVSQNPRHKITKRGQNVTFRCDPISEHNRLYWYRQTLGQGPEFLTYFQNEAQLEKSRLLSDRFSAERPKGSFSTLEIQRTEQGDSAMYLCASSSPGLAGGDTQYFGPGTRLTVL.